Listed here are 17 T cell receptor beta chains from one sample, sequenced in a study of lymphopenia after photon versus proton radiotherapy. TCRdb keeps only in-frame clones here, not all; method: immunoSEQ multiplex PCR. The data contain about 160,000 clones, 88% of them singletons. The material was peripheral blood, obtained from a patient treated with photon-based radiotherapy. The receptor set was obtained from a man aged 50-59 years with gastric cancer.

This clone has only one observation. V gene TRBV18 combines with J gene TRBJ2-7, with 12 bases aligning to TRBD1. This CDR3 comprises 15 residues. The trim removed 5 bases at V and 6 bases at J, leaving 8 bases unmatched. Germline V gene lookup returns CDR1 KGHSH and CDR2 LQKENI. CDR3 residues: CASSTGTGGTAEQYF. In DNA, the CDR3 is TGTGCCAGCTCAACCGGGACAGGGGGCACGGCCGAGCAGTACTTC.

The chain joins TRBV25-1 to TRBJ1-5; perhaps TRBD1 as D (5 bases). The CDR3 is 14 residues long. The V gene lost 6 bases and the J gene lost 6 bases, with 15 bases spanning the gap. Germline V lookup: CDR1 MGHDK, CDR2 SYGVNS. The CDR3 DNA is TGTGCCAGCAGGGAAGGAGGGGAGGGTCAGCCCCAGCATTTT. This sequence encodes CASREGGEGQPQHF.

The V call is TRBV10-2, the J call TRBJ2-7; weak D call: TRBD2 (6 bases). This CDR3 has 14 amino acids. The V gene lost 11 bases and the J gene lost 2 bases, with 19 bases spanning the gap. Germline V CDR1 and CDR2: WSHSY, SAAADI. The CDR3 sequence is CARPAGKETYEQYF. For the CDR3, the DNA is TGCGCCCGCCCGGCGGGGAAGGAGACCTACGAGCAGTACTTC.

The chain carries TRBV28 and TRBJ1-3; 7 bases align to TRBD1. The CDR3 is 15 residues long. CDR1 MDHEN and CDR2 SYDVKM come from the germline V gene. V lost 3 bases, J lost 4 bases, and 6 bases stayed unmatched. CDR3 sequence reads: CASSFEGARGNTIYF. The CDR3 DNA follows: TGTGCCAGCAGTTTCGAGGGGGCGCGGGGAAACACCATATATTTT.

V and J are TRBV18 and TRBJ2-1, with 7 bases matching TRBD1. CDR1 KGHSH and CDR2 LQKENI come from the germline V gene. There are 15 residues in the CDR3. The V gene end was trimmed by 5 bases and the J gene end by 3 bases; junction bases not matched to a gene: 7. CDR3 bases: TGTGCCAGCTCATCCCCCGGGACAGTCTACAATGAGCAGTTCTTC. This gives the protein CASSSPGTVYNEQFF.

This clone was seen a few times. The V call is TRBV30, the J call TRBJ1-2; 7 bases are shared with TRBD1. From germline, CDR1 is GTSNPN and CDR2 SVGIG (reference sequence). The CDR3 runs to 13 residues. V lost 0 bases to trimming and J lost 7 bases; unmatched junction nucleotides: 5. The DNA for the CDR3 is TGTGCCTGGAGTGTACATGGGGACAGTGGCTACACCTTC. This sequence encodes CAWSVHGDSGYTF.

This clone was recorded once. This chain links TRBV18 with TRBJ1-2; 9 bases fit TRBD1. The CDR3 covers 15 residues. V was clipped by 0 bases and J by 7 bases; unmatched bases: 6. Looked up from germline, CDR1 is KGHSH and CDR2 is LQKENI. In DNA, the CDR3 is TGTGCCAGCTCACCACCGAACAGGGGGCAAGGTGGCTACACCTTC. Its protein product is CASSPPNRGQGGYTF.

The CDR3 coding sequence is TGTGCCAGCTCACCACTGTACAGGGAAGAGACCCAGTACTTC. It is translated as CASSPLYREETQYF. The chain recombines TRBV18 with TRBJ2-5; D possibly corresponds to TRBD1 (6 bases). The CDR3 has 14 residues. Germline V gives CDR1 KGHSH, CDR2 LQKENI. Trimming took 1 base from V and 3 from J, leaving 9 bases between them.

The table lists this clone with a few counts. This chain joins TRBV5-1 and TRBJ1-2, with a weak D call TRBD1 (6 bases). Trimming pared 0 bases from V and 8 bases from J, leaving 11 bases between. The CDR3 sequence is 13 residues long. Germline V gives CDR1 SGHRS, CDR2 YFSETQ. The CDR3 sequence: CASSLVQGGGYTF. The CDR3 bases are TGCGCCAGCAGCTTGGTACAGGGAGGAGGCTACACCTTC.

In its sample, this clone was seen once. The gene calls are TRBV11-2 and TRBJ2-7; weak D call: TRBD1 (5 bases). Per germline, CDR1 SGHAT and CDR2 FQNNGV. V shed 1 base and J shed 5 bases, with 12 bases lying between them. The CDR3 contains 14 residues. Written as DNA, the CDR3 is TGTGCCAGCAGCTTAGTCGACAGTCGAGACGAGCAGTACTTC. Residues: CASSLVDSRDEQYF.

The chain joins TRBV14 to TRBJ2-1; TRBD1 or TRBD2 may be the D gene (5 bases each). Trimming shortened V by 4 bases and J by 9 bases, and 19 bases separated the two germline ends. Looked up from germline, CDR1 is SGHDN and CDR2 is FVKESK. There are 15 residues in the CDR3. CDR3 in amino acids: CASSPTGTPGAEQFF. In DNA, the CDR3 is TGTGCCAGCAGCCCCACCGGGACCCCTGGCGCTGAGCAGTTCTTC.

This clone was counted between two and nine times. The chain has TRBV18 and TRBJ2-4; the match to TRBD1 covers 8 bases. The germline V gene has CDR1 KGHSH and CDR2 LQKENI. V was pared by 5 bases and J by 8 bases, with 8 bases of the junction left unmatched. The CDR3 loop spans 14 amino acids. The CDR3 protein is CASSGADRADIQYF. The CDR3 DNA reads as TGTGCCAGCTCAGGCGCGGACAGGGCAGACATTCAGTACTTC.

This rearrangement joins TRBV7-2 to TRBJ1-5, with 12 bases lining up with TRBD1. Germline CDR1 is SGHTA and CDR2 is FQGNSA. This CDR3 contains 16 residues. J gave up 6 bases and V 1 base, and 4 bases lay outside the gene matches. The DNA for the CDR3 is TGTGCCAGCAGCTTAGTTGGGACAGGGGGCGCTCAGCCCCAGCATTTT. Translating gives CASSLVGTGGAQPQHF.

The V gene is TRBV7-2, the J gene TRBJ2-2; TRBD1 is a possible D gene (7 bases). Germline V gives CDR1 SGHTA, CDR2 FQGNSA. Deletions cut 5 bases from V and 4 bases from J, with 8 bases between. This CDR3 is 13 amino acids long. In nucleotides, the CDR3 is TGTGCCAGCAGCCAGGGGGGCACCGGGGAGCTGTTTTTT. Protein product: CASSQGGTGELFF.

The chain has TRBV18 and TRBJ2-3; tentatively, D is TRBD2 (5 bases). The CDR3 runs 15 residues. Trimming removed 2 bases from V and 2 bases from J, with 11 bases in between. Germline V gene data show CDR1 as KGHSH and CDR2 as LQKENI. The DNA of the CDR3 is TGTGCCAGCTCACCAACCGGGGAAGACACAGATACGCAGTATTTT. Its protein is CASSPTGEDTDTQYF.

The chain uses TRBV21-1 and TRBJ2-7; the table's D call TRBD2 went unverified against the DNA. TRBV21-1 is a recognized pseudogene. There are 16 residues in the CDR3. CDR3 sequence (DNA): TGTGCCAGCAGCAAAGGTGCTAGCGGGAGGGAGTACGAGCAGTACTTC. It specifies CASSKGASGREYEQYF.

V is TRBV9 and J is TRBJ2-1; TRBD2 matches 7 bases. CDR3 length: 16 amino acids. Germline CDR1 reads SGDLS; CDR2 reads YYNGEE. V was clipped by 0 bases and J by 0 bases; unmatched bases: 3. This CDR3 reads CASSVVGGGSYNEQFF. The CDR3 coding sequence is TGTGCCAGCAGCGTAGTAGGCGGGGGCTCCTACAATGAGCAGTTCTTC. Looking up the rest from reference TRBV9 and TRBJ2-1 gives the full variable domain: DSGVTQTPKHLITATGQRVTLRCSPRSGDLSVYWYQQSLDQGLQFLIQYYNGEERAKGNILERFSAQQFPDLHSELNLSSLELGDSALYFCASSVVGGGSYNEQFFGPGTRLTVL.